This entry lists 8 T cell receptor beta chains sequenced from one sample in a study of shared clonotypes between healthy human individuals. Assay used: immunoSEQ multiplex PCR; TCRdb lists only in-frame clones, some missing. The profile shows around 1.1 million clones, 77% of them singletons. Sequenced sample: memory CD4+ T cells from PBMCs. Subset noted: CD45RA-negative fraction. The receptors here all came from a man between 18 and 29 years old in good health. Some clones in this sample may be carry-over from other donors' samples.

The chain is built from TRBV5-1 and TRBJ2-2; 7 nucleotides agree with TRBD2. The CDR3 consists of 16 residues. Per germline, CDR1 SGHRS and CDR2 YFSETQ. V gave up 4 bases and J gave up 0 bases; unmatched junction bases: 6. DNA of the CDR3: TGCGCCAGCAGCCTGGCTACTAGCGCGAACACCGGGGAGCTGTTTTTT. Translated, it gives CASSLATSANTGELFF.

The chain has TRBV2 and TRBJ2-1, with 8 positions matching TRBD2. J lost 7 bases, V lost 9 bases, and 11 bases had no gene match. CDR1 is SNHLY and CDR2 is FYNNEI in the germline V gene. The CDR3 is 14 residues long. The DNA of the CDR3 is TGTGCCAGTGGAACTAGCGGAGAATGGAATGAGCAGTTCTTC. Amino acids: CASGTSGEWNEQFF.

This chain connects TRBV9 to TRBJ1-4; 10 bases fit TRBD1. Germline V gives CDR1 SGDLS, CDR2 YYNGEE. The V segment lost 2 bases and the J segment 6 bases; nucleotides outside the gene matches: 7. This CDR3 is 16 amino acids long. CDR3 in amino acids: CASSVGQGGGDEKLFF. The CDR3 DNA reads TGTGCCAGCAGCGTCGGACAGGGGGGAGGGGATGAAAAACTGTTTTTT.

Turning to this clone: The same CDR3 can be traced to other DNA sequences in this sample. The V and J genes are TRBV5-1 and TRBJ1-1; tentatively, D is TRBD1 (5 bases). Germline V CDR1 and CDR2: SGHRS, YFSETQ. The CDR3 spans 13 residues. Trimming stripped 5 bases from V and 1 base from J, with 9 bases between. CDR3 loop: CASSSQGNTEAFF. The CDR3 DNA follows: TGCGCCAGCAGTTCCCAGGGGAACACTGAAGCTTTCTTT.

This clone is a singleton in its sample. This chain links TRBV7-9 with TRBJ2-5, with 10 bases matching TRBD1. This CDR3 is built from 15 residues. Germline V gene lookup returns CDR1 SEHNR and CDR2 FQNEAQ (reference sequence). After removal of 5 bases from V and 4 bases from J, the junction contained 7 bases not matched to a gene. This CDR3 reads CASSGRDRGLETQYF. Written as DNA, the CDR3 is TGTGCCAGCAGCGGCCGGGACAGGGGTTTAGAGACCCAGTACTTC.

The chain recombines TRBV7-2 with TRBJ2-2; tentatively, D is TRBD1 or TRBD2 (5 bases each). Trimming pared 8 bases from V and 0 bases from J, leaving 10 bases between. This CDR3 is 14 amino acids long. Germline V CDR1 and CDR2: SGHTA, FQGNSA. The CDR3 DNA follows: TGTGCCAGCGGAAGAGGGGCGAACACCGGGGAGCTGTTTTTT. Its protein product is CASGRGANTGELFF.

The V gene is TRBV11-2, the J gene TRBJ1-3, with 7 bases aligning to TRBD1. With 5 bases clipped from V and 7 bases from J, the junction kept 11 bases outside the gene matches. The CDR3 is 15 amino acids. Germline CDR1 is SGHAT and CDR2 is FQNNGV. In nucleotides, the CDR3 is TGTGCCAGCAGCCAGGGGGTATGGTCCGGGAACACCATATATTTT. Translation gives CASSQGVWSGNTIYF.

The chain uses TRBV21-1 and TRBJ2-3; TRBD2, as called in the table, went unchecked against the DNA. TRBV21-1 is annotated as a pseudogene. CDR3 length equals 16 residues. In DNA, the CDR3 is TGTGCCAGCAGCAAAGCCAGCGGGAGACCCCCTTATACGCAGTATTTT. As protein: CASSKASGRPPYTQYF.